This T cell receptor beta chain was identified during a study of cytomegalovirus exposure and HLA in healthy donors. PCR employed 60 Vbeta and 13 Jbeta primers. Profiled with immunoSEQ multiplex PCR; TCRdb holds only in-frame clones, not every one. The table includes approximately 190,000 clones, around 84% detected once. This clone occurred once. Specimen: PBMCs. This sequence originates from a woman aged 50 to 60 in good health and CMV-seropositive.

The CDR3 DNA is TGTGCCATCATAGAGTTCCAAGAGACCCAGTACTTC. This codes for CAIIEFQETQYF. The chain has TRBV10-3 and TRBJ2-5; D not certain. Per germline, CDR1 ENHRY and CDR2 SYGVKD. CDR3 size: 12 residues. The germline V and J ends were trimmed by 7 bases and 1 base, with 7 bases remaining between them.